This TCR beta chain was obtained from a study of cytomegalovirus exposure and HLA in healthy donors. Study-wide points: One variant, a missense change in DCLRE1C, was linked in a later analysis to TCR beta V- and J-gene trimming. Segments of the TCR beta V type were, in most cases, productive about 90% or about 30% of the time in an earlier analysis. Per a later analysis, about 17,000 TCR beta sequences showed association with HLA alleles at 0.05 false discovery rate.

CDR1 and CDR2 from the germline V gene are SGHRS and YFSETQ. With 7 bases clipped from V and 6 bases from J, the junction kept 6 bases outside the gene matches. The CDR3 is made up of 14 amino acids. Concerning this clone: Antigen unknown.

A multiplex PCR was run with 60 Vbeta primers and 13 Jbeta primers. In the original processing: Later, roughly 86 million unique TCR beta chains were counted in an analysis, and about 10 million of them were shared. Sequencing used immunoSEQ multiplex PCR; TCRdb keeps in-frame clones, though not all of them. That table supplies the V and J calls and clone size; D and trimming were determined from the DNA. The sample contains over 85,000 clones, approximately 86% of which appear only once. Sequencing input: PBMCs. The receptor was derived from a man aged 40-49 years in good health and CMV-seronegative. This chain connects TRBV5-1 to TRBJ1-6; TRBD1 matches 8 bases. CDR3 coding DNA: TGCGCCAGCCGGACAGGGCCCCCTAATTCACCCCTCCACTTT. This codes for CASRTGPPNSPLHF.